What follows are 20 T cell receptor beta chains derived from one specimen sequenced in a study of control samples from healthy donors and cancer patients. Assay used: immunoSEQ multiplex PCR; TCRdb lists only in-frame clones, some missing. Among roughly 200,000 clones listed, 80% to 95% were seen once. The source material was blood. The receptors originated from a man aged 18-30 years in good health.

In DNA, the CDR3 is TGTGCCAGCAGCCGCCGAAGGACAGGGGGGGATACGCAGTATTTT. It codes for CASSRRRTGGDTQYF. V is TRBV3-1 (or the pseudogene TRBV3-2) and J is TRBJ2-3; 10 nucleotides line up with TRBD1. V lost 4 bases to trimming and J lost 6 bases; unmatched junction nucleotides: 7. CDR3 size: 15 residues. CDR1 is LGHDT and CDR2 is YNNKEL in the germline V gene (reference sequence).

This clone was recorded once. The gene calls are TRBV6-5 and TRBJ2-7; D is tentatively TRBD1 or TRBD2 (5 bases each). CDR1 is MNHEY, CDR2 SVGAGI, per germline. This CDR3 contains 15 residues. V gave up 6 bases and J gave up 4 bases, with 19 bases separating them. The CDR3 DNA reads as TGTGCCAGCAGACTGCAGACCGGGGACCTGTACGAGCAGTACTTC. Translated: CASRLQTGDLYEQYF.

The rearrangement uses TRBV2 and TRBJ2-5, with a tentative D call TRBD1 (6 bases). V dropped 6 bases and J dropped 4 bases, with 18 bases sitting between them. This CDR3 is built from 15 residues. Germline CDR1 and CDR2: SNHLY and FYNNEI. The CDR3 DNA is TGTGCCAGCAGAGGCAGGGGTTCGATCGGAGAGACCCAGTACTTC. Encoded protein: CASRGRGSIGETQYF.

The V call is TRBV7-3, the J call TRBJ2-1; 9 nucleotides match TRBD1. J was trimmed by 7 bases and V by 0 bases; bases with no gene match: 4. CDR3 size: 15 residues. Per germline, CDR1 SGHTA and CDR2 FQGTGA. Here the CDR3 reads CASSLTGTGRNEQFF. For the CDR3, the DNA is TGTGCCAGCAGCTTAACCGGGACAGGGAGGAATGAGCAGTTCTTC.

This clone showed up just once. The chain employs TRBV2 and TRBJ1-1; perhaps TRBD1 as D (6 bases). The V and J ends lost 2 bases and 12 bases respectively, with 16 bases between them. This CDR3 contains 13 residues. Germline CDR1 is SNHLY and CDR2 is FYNNEI. The CDR3 is CASSETGSLLSFF. The DNA for the CDR3 is TGTGCCAGCAGTGAAACAGGGTCGTTGTTATCTTTCTTT.

This chain joins TRBV18 and TRBJ2-6; no reliable D call. The CDR3 is made up of 18 amino acids. Trimming took 3 bases from V and 0 from J, leaving 15 bases between them. From germline, CDR1 is KGHSH and CDR2 LQKENI. The CDR3 region has the DNA TGTGCCAGCTCACCCCGCGCTACGGAGAGCTCTGGGGCCAACGTCCTGACTTTC. Encoded protein: CASSPRATESSGANVLTF.

The CDR3 loop reads CASSPEMGEKLFF. The CDR3 coding sequence is TGTGCCAGCTCACCAGAGATGGGTGAAAAACTGTTTTTT. The chain links TRBV18 to TRBJ1-4; D is ambiguous. The germline V gene has CDR1 KGHSH and CDR2 LQKENI. CDR3 size: 13 residues. Trimming cost V 2 bases and J 7 bases, with 8 bases left between them.

This chain connects TRBV20-1 to TRBJ1-1; D is possibly TRBD1 (5 bases). CDR3 length: 11 amino acids. In germline, CDR1 is DFQATT, CDR2 SNEGSKA (reference sequence). V dropped 0 bases and J dropped 8 bases, with 7 bases sitting between them. The chain's CDR3 is CSARDRGEAFF. The DNA for the CDR3 is TGCAGTGCTAGAGATCGGGGGGAAGCTTTCTTT.

The chain is built from TRBV4-1 and TRBJ1-3; D is uncertain. The CDR3 has 18 amino acids. CDR1 MGHRA and CDR2 YSYEKL come from the germline V gene. With 0 bases removed from V and 0 bases from J, the gap between germline ends came to 15 bases. CDR3 in amino acids: CASSQESQPSSSGNTIYF. The CDR3, as DNA: TGCGCCAGCAGCCAAGAATCTCAGCCTTCCAGCTCTGGAAACACCATATATTTT.

The chain uses TRBV9 and TRBJ1-4, with TRBD1 identical over 7 bases. The germline V gene encodes CDR1 SGDLS and CDR2 YYNGEE. The CDR3 is made up of 15 amino acids. Losses at the gene ends were 4 bases for V and 3 bases for J; bases not matched to a gene: 6. Here the CDR3 reads CASSPSGGPNEKLFF. CDR3 bases: TGTGCCAGCAGCCCCTCAGGGGGACCTAATGAAAAACTGTTTTTT.

The V gene is TRBV19, the J gene TRBJ1-1; possible D gene TRBD1, 5 bases. V was pared by 0 bases and J by 3 bases, with 23 bases between. Germline CDR1 reads LNHDA; CDR2 reads SQIVND (reference sequence). CDR3 size: 19 residues. CDR3 bases: TGTGCCAGTAGTATAGATACTTATTGGGGGGGGGAAAGAGACACTGAAGCTTTCTTT. Translated: CASSIDTYWGGERDTEAFF. Based on the CDR3 plus reference TRBV19 and TRBJ1-1, the full variable domain is DGGITQSPKYLFRKEGQNVTLSCEQNLNHDAMYWYRQDPGQGLRLIYYSQIVNDFQKGDIAEGYSVSREKKESFPLTVTSAQKNPTAFYLCASSIDTYWGGERDTEAFFGQGTRLTVV.

The chain combines TRBV5-8 with TRBJ2-7; D is perhaps TRBD2 (6 bases). The CDR3 is 14 amino acids. V lost 2 bases and J 0 bases, leaving 9 bases between the germline ends. The germline gives CDR1 SGHTS, CDR2 YDEGEE. This chain's CDR3 is CASSFRTTSYEQYF. The CDR3 DNA reads as TGTGCCAGCAGCTTTAGGACTACCTCCTACGAGCAGTACTTC.

This sequence joins TRBV25-1 and TRBJ2-7; possibly TRBD1 for D (6 bases). Germline-derived CDR1 and CDR2 are MGHDK and SYGVNS. This CDR3 comprises 13 residues. V was shortened by 2 bases and J by 4 bases, with 9 bases between the two germline ends. The CDR3 region has the DNA TGTGCCAGCAGTGAACCGACAGGTTACGAGCAGTACTTC. Its protein is CASSEPTGYEQYF.

The J gene is TRBJ2-2, the V gene TRBV5-6; D is perhaps TRBD1 or TRBD2 (5 bases each). This CDR3 is 17 amino acids long. Germline-derived CDR1 and CDR2 are SGHDT and YYEEEE. The V end was cut by 0 bases, the J end by 4 bases, with 16 bases between. CDR3 sequence reads: CASSLGINRDLTGELFF. As DNA, the CDR3 is TGTGCCAGCAGCTTGGGCATCAACCGGGACCTCACCGGGGAGCTGTTTTTT.

The gene calls are TRBV30 and TRBJ2-7, with D uncertain. This CDR3 region has 13 residues. Germline V lookup: CDR1 GTSNPN, CDR2 SVGIG (reference sequence). V lost 2 bases, J lost 3 bases, and 11 bases lay in between. CDR3 DNA sequence: TGTGCCTGGAGTCATGGAAGTTACTACGAGCAGTACTTC. It is translated as CAWSHGSYYEQYF. Based on the CDR3 plus reference TRBV30 and TRBJ2-7, the full variable domain is SQTIHQWPATLVQPVGSPLSLECTVEGTSNPNLYWYRQAAGRGLQLLFYSVGIGQISSEVPQNLSASRPQDRQFILSSKKLLLSDSGFYLCAWSHGSYYEQYFGPGTRLTVT.

The chain carries TRBV2 and TRBJ2-5, with 8 bases lining up with TRBD1. Looked up from germline, CDR1 is SNHLY and CDR2 is FYNNEI. Germline trimming cut 4 bases from V and 6 bases from J; bases unmatched to any gene: 10. The CDR3 runs to 15 residues. CDR3 in DNA: TGTGCCAGCAGTGCAAGCTCAGGGGGCGGGAAGACCCAGTACTTC. As protein: CASSASSGGGKTQYF.

The chain carries TRBV23-1 and TRBJ1-2; no clear D. TRBV23-1 is an ORF, and what it does is uncertain. The CDR3 is made up of 12 amino acids. V lost 9 bases to trimming and J lost 6 bases, with 14 bases between them. For the CDR3, the DNA is TGCGCCAGTGGTTTGACGGGCAATGGCTACACCTTC. It encodes CASGLTGNGYTF.

The CDR3: CATSDWGNTGELFF. The CDR3, as DNA: TGTGCCACCAGTGATTGGGGTAACACCGGGGAGCTGTTTTTT. The V call is TRBV24-1, the J call TRBJ2-2; D is undetermined. CDR3 length: 14 residues. CDR1 KGHDR and CDR2 SFDVKD come from the germline V gene. With 2 bases removed from V and 2 bases from J, the gap between germline ends came to 5 bases.

This sequence joins TRBV2 and TRBJ2-1; tentatively, D is TRBD1 (6 bases). This CDR3 is built from 13 residues. Deletions cut 2 bases from V and 8 bases from J, with 10 bases between. Germline V lookup: CDR1 SNHLY, CDR2 FYNNEI. DNA for the CDR3: TGTGCCAGCAGTGAATGGGCAGGGGATGAGCAGTTCTTC. The encoded protein is CASSEWAGDEQFF. The full variable domain, with the rest looked up from reference TRBV2 and TRBJ2-1, is EPEVTQTPSHQVTQMGQEVILRCVPISNHLYFYWYRQILGQKVEFLVSFYNNEISEKSEIFDDQFSVERPDGSNFTLKIRSTKLEDSAMYFCASSEWAGDEQFFGPGTRLTVL.

The rearrangement links TRBV29-1 to TRBJ2-1, with D possibly matching TRBD2 (6 bases). Trimming stripped 4 bases from V and 4 bases from J, with 11 bases between. The germline V gene encodes CDR1 SQVTM and CDR2 ANQGSEA. The CDR3 consists of 13 residues. For the CDR3, the DNA is TGCAGCGTTGGCCCCGGGACTTACAATGAGCAGTTCTTC. This gives the protein CSVGPGTYNEQFF.